Listed below are T cell receptor beta chains from one sample, sequenced in a study of blood T cell repertoires in COVID-19. Assay: immunoSEQ multiplex PCR; the TCRdb copy retains only in-frame clones and omits some. The data show more than 350,000 clones, with about 88% seen just once and roughly 1.4% held by the top ten. The specimen was PBMCs or T cells enriched from blood (not recorded which). Receptor source: a woman aged 18-29 years who had been exposed to COVID-19. The CDR3 runs from the conserved cysteine through the conserved F or W. A D gene is named only where the DNA matches it firmly. Clone sizes are given selectively: once, few, many, or a class where the clone is expanded.

NA	TRBV7-6	NA	TRBJ1-6	TGTGCCAGCAGCCCGACGACAGGACCGAGCTCCTATAATTCACCCCTCCACTTT	CASSPTTGPSSYNSPLHF
NA	TRBV14	NA	TRBJ2-1	TGTGCCAGCAGCCAAGGGCTAGGGGATGAGCAGTTCTTC	CASSQGLGDEQFF
NA	TRBV29-1	TRBD2	TRBJ2-3	TGCAGCGTTCCGGGACAATCGGGAGGGGCACAGTATTTT	CSVPGQSGGAQYF
NA	TRBV27	NA	TRBJ2-7	TGTGCCAGCAGTTTAAGTACTTTCTACGAGCAGTACTTC	CASSLSTFYEQYF
NA	TRBV18	TRBD2	TRBJ2-7	TGTGCCAGCTCACAGGGACTAGCGGGAGCAGGGGTTTACGAGCAGTACTTC	CASSQGLAGAGVYEQYF
NA	TRBV25-1	NA	TRBJ1-6	TGTGCCAGCAGTGACCAGGGGCAGAGTTCACCCCTCCACTTT	CASSDQGQSSPLHF
few	TRBV29-1	TRBD1	TRBJ1-6	TGCAGCGTGGCCGGGACAGATAATTCACCCCTCCACTTT	CSVAGTDNSPLHF
NA	TRBV15	NA	TRBJ1-1	TGTGCCACCAGCGCTGAGGGGGGGGGCACTGAAGCTTTCTTT	CATSAEGGGTEAFF
NA	TRBV27	TRBD1	TRBJ2-5	TGTGCCAGCAGTTTATGGACGACAGGGGGAGAGACCCAGTACTTC	CASSLWTTGGETQYF
NA	TRBV3-1/TRBV3-2	TRBD2	TRBJ2-1	TGTGCCAGCAGCCTGCCGGGGGGGACATACAATGAGCAGTTCTTC	CASSLPGGTYNEQFF
once	TRBV11-2	NA	TRBJ1-6	TGTGCCAGCAGCATGGACAGACTCAGCCTCCACTTT	CASSMDRLSLHF
once	TRBV28	TRBD1	TRBJ1-3	TGTGCCAGCTACAGGGGGTCCTCTGGAAACACCATATATTTT	CASYRGSSGNTIYF
NA	TRBV4-3	NA	TRBJ2-1	TGCGCCAGCAGCCAAAATCCGACTAGTATAGCGGACGGGGGTGAGCAGTTCTTC	CASSQNPTSIADGGEQFF
few	TRBV7-2	TRBD1	TRBJ1-1	TGTGCCAGCAGCCTGGGGACAGCGACTGAGACTTTCTTT	CASSLGTATETFF
NA	TRBV3-1/TRBV3-2	NA	TRBJ2-7	TGTGCCAGCAGCCAGGTTCCCGGGACACTCACCCCCTACGAGCAGTACTTC	CASSQVPGTLTPYEQYF
NA	TRBV3-1/TRBV3-2	NA	TRBJ2-7	TGTGCCAGCAGCCCACTAGCCAGCTACGAGCAGTACTTC	CASSPLASYEQYF
NA	TRBV19	NA	TRBJ1-6	TGTGCCAGTACCACACGGAAGGGCACAGGGTCCTATAATTCACCCCTCCACTTT	CASTTRKGTGSYNSPLHF
NA	TRBV7-2	NA	TRBJ2-3	TGTGCCAGCAGCTTATCAAGTACTAGCACAGATACGCAGTATTTT	CASSLSSTSTDTQYF
NA	TRBV2	NA	TRBJ1-3	TGTGCCAGCAGTGAAAGGGGGACTGGAAACACCATATATTTT	CASSERGTGNTIYF
NA	TRBV11-3	NA	TRBJ2-7	TGTGCCAGCAGCTTAGGAGGGCTACCCTCCTACGAGCAGTACTTC	CASSLGGLPSYEQYF
NA	TRBV5-1	TRBD1	TRBJ1-2	TGCGCCAGCAGCTTGGAGCCCGGGACAGGGAATCGTGGCTACACCTTC	CASSLEPGTGNRGYTF
NA	TRBV28	NA	TRBJ1-5	TGTGCCAGCAGTTTGTCGAGTTATAGCAATCAGCCCCAGCATTTT	CASSLSSYSNQPQHF
NA	TRBV30	NA	TRBJ1-5	TGTGCCTGGAGTAGACAGAGCGATCAGCCCCAGCATTTT	CAWSRQSDQPQHF
once	TRBV6-5	NA	TRBJ1-1	TGTGCCAGCAGTTATGTGGGGGGATTGAACACTGAAGCTTTCTTT	CASSYVGGLNTEAFF
NA	TRBV7-8	NA	TRBJ2-3	TGTGCCAGCAGCCTCTCGACACTGAGCACAGATACGCAGTATTTT	CASSLSTLSTDTQYF
NA	TRBV28	NA	TRBJ2-3	TGTGCCAGCAGTTTTTCGGCAGGTCTCGGTACGCAGTATTTT	CASSFSAGLGTQYF
NA	TRBV27	NA	TRBJ1-1	TGTGCCAGCAGTTTATCTAGCCAGCCGAACACTGAAGCTTTCTTT	CASSLSSQPNTEAFF
few	TRBV7-8	TRBD2	TRBJ2-5	TGTGCCAGCAGCCAGGGACTAGCGGATCAAGAGACCCAGTACTTC	CASSQGLADQETQYF
NA	TRBV5-6	NA	TRBJ1-1	TGTGCCAGCAGCTTGGATGTCGGACAAGTTAACACTGAAGCTTTCTTT	CASSLDVGQVNTEAFF
NA	TRBV28	TRBD2	TRBJ2-3	TGTGCCAGCAGCAGTACCGGGACTAGGCGACGAGATACGCAGTATTTT	CASSSTGTRRRDTQYF
NA	TRBV2	TRBD1	TRBJ1-5	TGTGCCAGCAGATCCGGGACAGCTATCAATCAGCCCCAGCATTTT	CASRSGTAINQPQHF
NA	TRBV7-9	NA	TRBJ2-7	TGTGCCAGCAGCTTAGACGGGACACGCTCCTACGAGCAGTACTTC	CASSLDGTRSYEQYF
NA	TRBV4-2	TRBD1	TRBJ1-3	TGTGCCAGCAGCCAAGATCCCCAAGGGACAGTCGGAAACACCATATATTTT	CASSQDPQGTVGNTIYF
NA	TRBV5-1	NA	TRBJ2-1	TGCGCCAGCAGCTTAGCGAGACAGACGTACAATGAGCAGTTCTTC	CASSLARQTYNEQFF
few	TRBV18	NA	TRBJ1-1	TGTGCCAGCTCACCACCTTATAGAACAGGGGAAGCTTTCTTT	CASSPPYRTGEAFF
NA	TRBV27	NA	TRBJ2-7	TGTGCCAGCCGGGATATAATCTCCTACGAGCAGTACTTC	CASRDIISYEQYF
NA	TRBV19	TRBD1	TRBJ1-5	TGTGCCAGTAACAGGGGCTGGGATCAGCCCCAGCATTTT	CASNRGWDQPQHF
NA	TRBV28	NA	TRBJ2-7	TGTGCCAGCAGTCTAGAACTAGTTTCGAGCGAGCAGTACTTC	CASSLELVSSEQYF
NA	TRBV29-1	NA	TRBJ1-1	TGCAGCGTCGGGAGCATGAACACTGAAGCTTTCTTT	CSVGSMNTEAFF